This entry is about one T cell receptor beta chain. As yet, its antigen is unknown. Repertoires were generated with immunoSEQ multiplex PCR, while TCRdb's copy carries only in-frame clones and drops some. The data hold a few hundred thousand clones, with around 95% observed a single time. V lost 2 bases and J 5 bases, leaving 13 bases between the germline ends. Germline CDR1 and CDR2: SEHNR and FQNEAQ (reference sequence). CDR3 size: 15 residues. The data stem from a study of shared clonotypes between healthy human individuals. General observations from the study: Relative to their counterparts shared across all four donors, non-shared clonotypes exhibited diminished generation probabilities.

Positive CCR7 selection of CD45RO-negative cells yielded the naive CD8 cells, and terminally differentiated effector memory CD45RA+ cells were excluded. Sequencing used naive CD8+ T cells sorted from blood. V usage is TRBV7-9 and J usage is TRBJ2-1, with D possibly matching TRBD2 (6 bases). The clonotype originates from a woman aged 25-40 years in good health. CDR3 sequence reads: CASSLRLGQHNEQFF. As DNA, the CDR3 is TGTGCCAGCAGCTTAAGACTAGGACAACACAATGAGCAGTTCTTC. The full variable domain, in which reference TRBV7-9 and TRBJ2-1 provide the parts outside the CDR3, is DTGVSQNPRHKITKRGQNVTFRCDPISEHNRLYWYRQTLGQGPEFLTYFQNEAQLEKSRLLSDRFSAERPKGSFSTLEIQRTEQGDSAMYLCASSLRLGQHNEQFFGPGTRLTVL.